The TCR beta chain described here comes from a study of blood T cell repertoires in COVID-19. Background on the study: Spain, Italy and the United States supplied samples that represented acute and convalescent COVID-19. T cells, B-cell-depleted T cells, or PBMCs provided the cDNA or gDNA that served as material.

Trimming took off 5 bases at V and 6 bases at J, with 14 bases between the two ends. The CDR3 runs 13 residues. Germline-derived CDR1 and CDR2 are KGHSH and LQKENI. The method was immunoSEQ multiplex PCR; TCRdb's version includes in-frame clones alone and lacks a portion of them. The sample consists of 300,000 to 450,000 clones, more than 65% of them appearing once. The sequenced sample was peripheral blood. The chain carries TRBV18 and TRBJ2-7, with a possible D match to TRBD1 (5 bases). The TCR comes from a human donor with acute or convalescent COVID-19. The donor label of this sample is uncertain. CDR3 DNA sequence: TGTGCCAGCTCATCCGTTCAGGGTGGCGAGCAGTACTTC. This gives the protein CASSSVQGGEQYF.